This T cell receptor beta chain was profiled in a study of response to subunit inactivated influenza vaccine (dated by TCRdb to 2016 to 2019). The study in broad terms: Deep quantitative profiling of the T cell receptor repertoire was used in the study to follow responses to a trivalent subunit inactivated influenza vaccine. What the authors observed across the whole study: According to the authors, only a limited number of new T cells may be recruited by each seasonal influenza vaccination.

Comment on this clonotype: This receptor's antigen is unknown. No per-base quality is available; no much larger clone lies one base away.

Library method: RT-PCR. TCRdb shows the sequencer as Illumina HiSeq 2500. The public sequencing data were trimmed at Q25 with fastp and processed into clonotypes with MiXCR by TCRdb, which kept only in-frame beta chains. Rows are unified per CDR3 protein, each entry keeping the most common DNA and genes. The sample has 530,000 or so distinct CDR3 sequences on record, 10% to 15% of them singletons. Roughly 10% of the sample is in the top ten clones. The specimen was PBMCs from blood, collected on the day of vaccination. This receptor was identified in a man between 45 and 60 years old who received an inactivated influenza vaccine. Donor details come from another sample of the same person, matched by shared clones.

The CDR3: CASSLLGGSSYEQYF. The DNA reads as follows: TGTGCCAGCAGTTTACTGGGAGGTTCCTCCTACGAGCAGTACTTC. Rearrangement joined TRBV12-3 or TRBV12-4 to TRBJ2-7, with TRBD2 tentatively as D gene (6 bases match). Its CDR3 holds 15 amino acids, cysteine through phenylalanine. Only the CDR3 part of the read is kept: 45 bases, read in frame from the first base. Cut back by 2 bases and 0 bases, the V and J ends lie 11 bases apart.